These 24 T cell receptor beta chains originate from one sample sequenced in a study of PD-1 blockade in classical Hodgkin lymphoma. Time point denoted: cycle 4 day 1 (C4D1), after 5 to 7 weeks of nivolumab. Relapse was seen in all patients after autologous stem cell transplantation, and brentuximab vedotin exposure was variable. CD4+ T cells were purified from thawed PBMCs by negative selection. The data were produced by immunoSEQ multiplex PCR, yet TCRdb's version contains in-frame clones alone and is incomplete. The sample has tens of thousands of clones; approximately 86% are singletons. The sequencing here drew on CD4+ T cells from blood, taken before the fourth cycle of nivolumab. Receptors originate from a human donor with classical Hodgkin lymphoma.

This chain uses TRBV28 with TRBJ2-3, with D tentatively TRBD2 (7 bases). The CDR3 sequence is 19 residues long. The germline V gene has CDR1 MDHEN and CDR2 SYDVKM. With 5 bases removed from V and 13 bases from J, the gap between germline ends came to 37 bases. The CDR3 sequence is CASSLPGLSGLARGANEYF. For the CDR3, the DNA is TGTGCCAGCAGTCTACCGGGACTTTCTGGATTAGCCCGGGGGGCTAATGAGTATTTT.

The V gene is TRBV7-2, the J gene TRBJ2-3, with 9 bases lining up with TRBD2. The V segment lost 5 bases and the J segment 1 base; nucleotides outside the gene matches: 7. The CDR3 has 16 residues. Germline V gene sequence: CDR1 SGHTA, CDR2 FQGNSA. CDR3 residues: CASSPTQRGGTDTQYF. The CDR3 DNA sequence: TGTGCCAGCAGCCCCACCCAGCGGGGGGGCACAGATACGCAGTATTTT.

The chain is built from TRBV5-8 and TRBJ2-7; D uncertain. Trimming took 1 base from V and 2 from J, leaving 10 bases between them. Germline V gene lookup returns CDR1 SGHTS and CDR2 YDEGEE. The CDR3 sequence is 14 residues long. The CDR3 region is CASSLRGSTYEQYF. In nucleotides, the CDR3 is TGTGCCAGCAGCTTGAGAGGCAGCACCTACGAGCAGTACTTC.

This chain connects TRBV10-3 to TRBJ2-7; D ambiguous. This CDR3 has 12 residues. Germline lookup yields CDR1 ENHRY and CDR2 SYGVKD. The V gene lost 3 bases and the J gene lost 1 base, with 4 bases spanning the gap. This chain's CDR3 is CAISERSYEQYF. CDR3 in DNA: TGTGCCATCAGTGAACGGTCCTACGAGCAGTACTTC.

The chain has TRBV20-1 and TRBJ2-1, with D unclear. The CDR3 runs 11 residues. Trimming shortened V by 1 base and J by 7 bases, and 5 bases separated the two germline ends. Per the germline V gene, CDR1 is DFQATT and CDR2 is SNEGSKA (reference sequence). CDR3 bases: TGCAGTGCTAGAGGGTCGAATGAGCAGTTCTTC. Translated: CSARGSNEQFF.

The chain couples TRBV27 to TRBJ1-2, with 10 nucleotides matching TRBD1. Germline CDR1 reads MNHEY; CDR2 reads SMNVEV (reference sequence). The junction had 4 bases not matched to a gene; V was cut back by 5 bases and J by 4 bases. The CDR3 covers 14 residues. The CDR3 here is CASSRGQGSYGYTF. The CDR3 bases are TGTGCCAGCAGTAGGGGACAGGGGAGCTATGGCTACACCTTC.

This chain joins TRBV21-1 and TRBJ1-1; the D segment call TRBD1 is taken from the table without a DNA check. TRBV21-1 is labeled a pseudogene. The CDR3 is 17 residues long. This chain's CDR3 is CASSKSGTPKEDTEAFF. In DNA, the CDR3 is TGTGCCAGCAGCAAATCGGGGACACCTAAAGAGGACACTGAAGCTTTCTTT.

The DNA for the CDR3 is TGTGCCAGCAGTCGGACAGGACAGTACGAGCAGTACTTC. Translated, it gives CASSRTGQYEQYF. The V gene is TRBV6-1, the J gene TRBJ2-7; TRBD1 aligns across 7 bases. CDR1 and CDR2 (germline): MNHNS, SASEGT. With 5 bases clipped from V and 4 bases from J, the junction kept 5 bases outside the gene matches. There are 13 residues in the CDR3.

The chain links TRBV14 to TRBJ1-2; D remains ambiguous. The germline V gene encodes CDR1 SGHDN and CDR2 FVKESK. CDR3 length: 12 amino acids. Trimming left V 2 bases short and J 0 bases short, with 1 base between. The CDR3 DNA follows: TGTGCCAGCAGCCAATCTAACTATGGCTACACCTTC. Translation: CASSQSNYGYTF. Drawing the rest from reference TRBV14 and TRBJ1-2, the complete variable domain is EAGVTQFPSHSVIEKGQTVTLRCDPISGHDNLYWYRRVMGKEIKFLLHFVKESKQDESGMPNNRFLAERTGGTYSTLKVQPAELEDSGVYFCASSQSNYGYTFGSGTRLTVV.

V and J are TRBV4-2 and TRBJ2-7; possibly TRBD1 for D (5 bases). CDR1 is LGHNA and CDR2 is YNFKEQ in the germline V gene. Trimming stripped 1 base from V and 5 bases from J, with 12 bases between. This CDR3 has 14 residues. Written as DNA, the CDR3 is TGTGCCAGCAGCCAAGCTCAGGGAAACGACGAGCAGTACTTC. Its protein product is CASSQAQGNDEQYF.

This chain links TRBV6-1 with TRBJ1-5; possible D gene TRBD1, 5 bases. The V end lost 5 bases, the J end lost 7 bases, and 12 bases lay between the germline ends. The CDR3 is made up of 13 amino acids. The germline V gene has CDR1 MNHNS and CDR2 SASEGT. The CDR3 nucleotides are TGTGCCAGCAGTCTACACGGGACGCAGCCCCAGCATTTT. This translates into CASSLHGTQPQHF.

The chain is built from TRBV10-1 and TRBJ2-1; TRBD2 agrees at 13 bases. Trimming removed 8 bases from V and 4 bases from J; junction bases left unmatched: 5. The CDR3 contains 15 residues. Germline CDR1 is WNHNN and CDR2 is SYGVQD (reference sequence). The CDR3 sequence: CASGSTSGGYNEQFF. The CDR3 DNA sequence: TGCGCCAGCGGCTCGACTAGCGGGGGGTACAATGAGCAGTTCTTC.

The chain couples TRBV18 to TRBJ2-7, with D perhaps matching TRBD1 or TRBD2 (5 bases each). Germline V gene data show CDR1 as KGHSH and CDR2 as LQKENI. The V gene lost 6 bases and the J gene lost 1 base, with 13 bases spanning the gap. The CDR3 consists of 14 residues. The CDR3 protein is CASSPGTRSYEQYF. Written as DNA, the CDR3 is TGTGCCAGCTCTCCCGGGACGAGGTCCTACGAGCAGTACTTC.

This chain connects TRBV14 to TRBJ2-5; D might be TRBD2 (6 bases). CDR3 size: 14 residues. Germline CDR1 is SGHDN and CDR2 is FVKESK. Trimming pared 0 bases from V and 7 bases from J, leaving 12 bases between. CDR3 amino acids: CASSQDGRGWTQYF. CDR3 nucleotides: TGTGCCAGCAGCCAAGACGGGCGGGGTTGGACCCAGTACTTC.

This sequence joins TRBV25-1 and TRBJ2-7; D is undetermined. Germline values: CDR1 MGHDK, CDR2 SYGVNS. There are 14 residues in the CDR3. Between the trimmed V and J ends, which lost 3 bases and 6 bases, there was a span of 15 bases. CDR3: CASSETGRRSEQYF. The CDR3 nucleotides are TGTGCCAGCAGTGAGACGGGCCGGCGATCCGAGCAGTACTTC.

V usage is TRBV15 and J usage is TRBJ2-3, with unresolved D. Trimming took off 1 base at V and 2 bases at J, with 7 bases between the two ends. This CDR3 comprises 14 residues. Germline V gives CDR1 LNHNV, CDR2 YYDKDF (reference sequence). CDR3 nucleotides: TGTGCCACCAGCAGAGTCCTAATCACAGATACGCAGTATTTT. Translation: CATSRVLITDTQYF.

In nucleotides, the CDR3 is TGTGCCAGCAGCGTAGACGCAGGGCCCTACGAGCAGTACTTC. Translation: CASSVDAGPYEQYF. V and J are TRBV9 and TRBJ2-7; D is possibly TRBD1 (5 bases). The CDR3 has 14 amino acids. The V gene lost 0 bases and the J gene lost 2 bases, with 9 bases spanning the gap. Germline V gene sequence: CDR1 SGDLS, CDR2 YYNGEE.

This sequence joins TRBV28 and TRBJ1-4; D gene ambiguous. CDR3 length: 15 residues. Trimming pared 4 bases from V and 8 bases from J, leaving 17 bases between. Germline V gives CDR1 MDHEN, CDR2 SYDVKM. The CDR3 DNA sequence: TGTGCCAGCAGTTCCGCGAGTGGGAACGAAGAAAAACTGTTTTTT. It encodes CASSSASGNEEKLFF.

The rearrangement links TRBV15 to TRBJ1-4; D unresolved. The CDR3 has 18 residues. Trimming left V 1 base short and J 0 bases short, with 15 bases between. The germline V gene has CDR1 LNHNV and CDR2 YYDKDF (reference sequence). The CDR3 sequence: CATSRGPPGSATNEKLFF. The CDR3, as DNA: TGTGCCACCAGCAGAGGCCCCCCCGGCTCTGCAACTAATGAAAAACTGTTTTTT.

CDR3 in amino acids: CASSPKTGPEAIHF. DNA for the CDR3: TGTGCCAGCTCCCCAAAAACAGGCCCGGAGGCTATCCACTTT. The chain carries TRBV18 and TRBJ1-6, with D perhaps matching TRBD1 (5 bases). Germline values: CDR1 KGHSH, CDR2 LQKENI. V dropped 6 bases and J dropped 17 bases, with 23 bases sitting between them. The CDR3 sequence is 14 residues long.

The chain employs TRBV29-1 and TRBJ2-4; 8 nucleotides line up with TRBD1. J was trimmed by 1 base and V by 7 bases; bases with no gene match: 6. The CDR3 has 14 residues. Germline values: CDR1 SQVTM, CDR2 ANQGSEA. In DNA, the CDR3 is TGCAGCGGTGTGACAGGGGTCGCCAAAAACATTCAGTACTTC. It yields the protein CSGVTGVAKNIQYF.

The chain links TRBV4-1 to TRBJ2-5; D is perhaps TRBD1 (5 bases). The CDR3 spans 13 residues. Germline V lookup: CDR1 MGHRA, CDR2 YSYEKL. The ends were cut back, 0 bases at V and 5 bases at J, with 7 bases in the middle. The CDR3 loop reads CASSQDPGETQYF. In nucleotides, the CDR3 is TGCGCCAGCAGCCAAGATCCAGGGGAGACCCAGTACTTC.

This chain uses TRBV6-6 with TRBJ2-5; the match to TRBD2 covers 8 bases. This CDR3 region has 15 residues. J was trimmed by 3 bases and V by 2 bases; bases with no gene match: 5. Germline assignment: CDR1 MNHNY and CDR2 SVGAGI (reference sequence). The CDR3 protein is CASSYPTLAEETQYF. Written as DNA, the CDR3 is TGTGCCAGCAGTTACCCAACACTAGCGGAAGAGACCCAGTACTTC.

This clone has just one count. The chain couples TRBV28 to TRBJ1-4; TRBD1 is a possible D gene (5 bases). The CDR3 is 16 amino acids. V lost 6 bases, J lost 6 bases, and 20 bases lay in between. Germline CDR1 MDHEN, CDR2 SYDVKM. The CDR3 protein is CASSTTAGLGDEKLFF. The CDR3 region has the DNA TGTGCCAGCAGCACAACCGCGGGACTGGGGGATGAAAAACTGTTTTTT.